This record looks at one T cell receptor beta chain sequence and its context. This sample was taken from a study of shared clonotypes between healthy human individuals. The CDR3 runs 14 residues. Germline V CDR1 and CDR2: SGHAT, FQNNGV. V was cut by 1 base and J by 0 bases, with 6 bases left in between. Profiling relied on immunoSEQ multiplex PCR, and the TCRdb table lists in-frame clones only, not all of them. The sample has under 2,500,000 clones, approximately 94% seen once. The TCR originated in a man aged 18-30 years in good health. V and J are TRBV11-2 and TRBJ1-1, with unresolved D. Sequenced input: naive CD4+ T cells sorted from blood. Subset in this sample: CD45RA+ positively selected. The DNA for the CDR3 is TGTGCCAGCAGCTTAGCAGAAATGAACACTGAAGCTTTCTTT. This gives the protein CASSLAEMNTEAFF.